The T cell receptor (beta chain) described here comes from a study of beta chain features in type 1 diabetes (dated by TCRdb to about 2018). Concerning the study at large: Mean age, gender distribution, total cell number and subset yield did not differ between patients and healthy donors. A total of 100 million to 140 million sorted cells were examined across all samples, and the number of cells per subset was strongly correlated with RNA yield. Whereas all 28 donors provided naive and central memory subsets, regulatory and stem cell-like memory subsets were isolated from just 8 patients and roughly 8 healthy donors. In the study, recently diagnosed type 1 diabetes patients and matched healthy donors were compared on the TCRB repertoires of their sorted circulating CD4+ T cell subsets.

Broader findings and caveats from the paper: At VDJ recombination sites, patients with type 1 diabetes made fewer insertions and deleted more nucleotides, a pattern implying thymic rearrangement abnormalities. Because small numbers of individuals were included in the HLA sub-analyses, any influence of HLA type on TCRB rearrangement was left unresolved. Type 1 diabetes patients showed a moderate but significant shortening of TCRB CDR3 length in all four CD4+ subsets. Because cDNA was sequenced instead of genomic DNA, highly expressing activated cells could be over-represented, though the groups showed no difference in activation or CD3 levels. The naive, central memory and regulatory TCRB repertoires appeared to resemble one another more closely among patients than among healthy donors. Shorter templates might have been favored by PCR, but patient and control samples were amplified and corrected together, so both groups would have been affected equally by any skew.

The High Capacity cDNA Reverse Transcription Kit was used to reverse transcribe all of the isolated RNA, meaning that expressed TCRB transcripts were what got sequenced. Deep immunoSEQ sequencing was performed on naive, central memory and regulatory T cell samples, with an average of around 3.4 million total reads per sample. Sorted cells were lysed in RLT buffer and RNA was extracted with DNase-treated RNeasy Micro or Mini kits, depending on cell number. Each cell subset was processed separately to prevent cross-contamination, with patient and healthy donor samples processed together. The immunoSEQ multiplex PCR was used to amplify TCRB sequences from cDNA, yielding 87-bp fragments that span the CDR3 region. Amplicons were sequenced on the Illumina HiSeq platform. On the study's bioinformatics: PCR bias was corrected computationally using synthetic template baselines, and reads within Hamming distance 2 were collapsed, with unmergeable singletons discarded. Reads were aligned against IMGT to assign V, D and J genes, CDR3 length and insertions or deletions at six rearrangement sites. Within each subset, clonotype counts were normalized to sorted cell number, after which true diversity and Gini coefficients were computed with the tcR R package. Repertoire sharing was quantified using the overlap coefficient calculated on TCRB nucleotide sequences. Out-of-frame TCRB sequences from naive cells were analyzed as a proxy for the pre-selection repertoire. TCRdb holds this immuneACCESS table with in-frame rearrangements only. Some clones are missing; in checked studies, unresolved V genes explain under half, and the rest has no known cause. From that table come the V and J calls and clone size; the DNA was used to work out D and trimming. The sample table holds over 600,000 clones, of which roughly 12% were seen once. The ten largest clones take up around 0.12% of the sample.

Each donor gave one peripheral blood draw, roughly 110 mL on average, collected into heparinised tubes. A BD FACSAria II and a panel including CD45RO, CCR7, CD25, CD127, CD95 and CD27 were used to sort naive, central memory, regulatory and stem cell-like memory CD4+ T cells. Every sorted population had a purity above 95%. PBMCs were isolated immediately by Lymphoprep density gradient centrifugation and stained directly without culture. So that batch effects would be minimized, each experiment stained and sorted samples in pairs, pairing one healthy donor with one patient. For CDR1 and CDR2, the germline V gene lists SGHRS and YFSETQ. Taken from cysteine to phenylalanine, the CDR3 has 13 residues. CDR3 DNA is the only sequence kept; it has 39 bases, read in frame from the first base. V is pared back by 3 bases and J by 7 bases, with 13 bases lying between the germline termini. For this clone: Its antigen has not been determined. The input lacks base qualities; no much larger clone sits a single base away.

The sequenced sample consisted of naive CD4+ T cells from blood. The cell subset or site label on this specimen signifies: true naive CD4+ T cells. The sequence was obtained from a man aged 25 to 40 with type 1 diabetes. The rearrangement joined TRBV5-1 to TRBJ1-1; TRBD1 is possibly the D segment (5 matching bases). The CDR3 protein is CASSSTGAFEAFF. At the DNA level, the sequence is TGCGCCAGCAGCTCCACAGGAGCCTTTGAAGCTTTCTTT.